Following are 5 T cell receptor beta chains from one sample sequenced in a study of cytomegalovirus exposure and HLA in healthy donors. A multiplex PCR was run with 60 Vbeta primers and 13 Jbeta primers. TCRdb's table, derived via immunoSEQ multiplex PCR, lists solely in-frame clones and lacks some. The sample holds approximately 91,000 clones, roughly four fifths seen once. The sequenced material came from PBMCs. These receptors were taken from a human donor in good health.

The genes are TRBV5-1 and TRBJ2-1; 8 bases are a match to TRBD2. J was trimmed by 6 bases and V by 5 bases; bases with no gene match: 10. CDR3 length equals 15 residues. CDR1 SGHRS and CDR2 YFSETQ come from the germline V gene. CDR3 in amino acids: CASRQRESNPNEQFF. The CDR3 region has the DNA TGCGCCAGCAGACAGCGGGAGTCGAACCCCAATGAGCAGTTCTTC. Based on the CDR3 plus reference TRBV5-1 and TRBJ2-1, the full variable domain is KAGVTQTPRYLIKTRGQQVTLSCSPISGHRSVSWYQQTPGQGLQFLFEYFSETQRNKGNFPGRFSGRQFSNSRSEMNVSTLELGDSALYLCASRQRESNPNEQFFGPGTRLTVL.

V usage is TRBV7-2 and J usage is TRBJ2-7; 12 bases match TRBD2. V trimming: 5 bases; J trimming: 2 bases; junction bases outside the gene matches: 4. CDR1 and CDR2 from the germline V gene are SGHTA and FQGNSA. The CDR3 extends over 15 amino acids. This chain's CDR3 is CASSQLAGGPYEQYF. CDR3 coding DNA: TGTGCCAGCAGCCAACTAGCGGGAGGTCCCTACGAGCAGTACTTC.

CDR3 sequence: CASSISGSYEQYF. DNA for the CDR3: TGCGCCAGCAGCATTAGCGGGAGTTACGAGCAGTACTTC. The gene calls are TRBV10-2 and TRBJ2-7; 9 bases align to TRBD2. CDR1 is WSHSY and CDR2 is SAAADI in the germline V gene. J lost 4 bases, V lost 6 bases, and 4 bases had no gene match. The CDR3 has 13 amino acids.

This chain joins TRBV5-5 and TRBJ2-7; a possible D gene is TRBD2 (6 bases). Germline values: CDR1 SGHKS, CDR2 YYEKEE (reference sequence). Trimming removed 1 base at V and 2 bases at J, with 10 bases between. The CDR3 is 14 residues long. This chain's CDR3 is CASSLLAVPYEQYF. The CDR3 DNA reads TGTGCCAGCAGCTTGTTAGCGGTGCCCTACGAGCAGTACTTC.

The chain uses TRBV11-3 and TRBJ2-5; D is perhaps TRBD1 (6 bases). The CDR3 loop spans 13 amino acids. Trimming pared 1 base from V and 6 bases from J, leaving 9 bases between. CDR1 is SGHNT, CDR2 YENEEA, per germline. The CDR3 is CASSLGQGKTQYF. Written as DNA, the CDR3 is TGTGCCAGCAGCTTAGGGCAGGGGAAGACCCAGTACTTC.